This paragraph covers one TCR beta chain sequence. What it binds is unknown. This specimen belongs to a study of cytomegalovirus exposure and HLA in healthy donors. V lost 3 bases to trimming and J lost 9 bases, with 11 bases between them. The CDR3 loop spans 12 amino acids. Germline loops: CDR1 SNHLY, CDR2 FYNNEI. Assay used: immunoSEQ multiplex PCR; TCRdb lists only in-frame clones, some missing. The table has around 300,000 clones, 70% to 90% seen once. Regarding the study as a whole: There were 160 or so TCR beta chains listed as cytomegalovirus-associated. Accounts indicate the classifier identified cytomegalovirus status with strong specificity and sensitivity.

This chain links TRBV2 with TRBJ1-2, with a tentative D call TRBD1 (5 bases). This receptor was obtained from a young woman in good health and CMV-seronegative. What was sequenced was PBMCs. CDR3 region: CASSEDNGSYTF. CDR3 nucleotides: TGTGCCAGCAGTGAGGACAACGGAAGCTACACCTTC.